Listed below are T cell receptor beta chains from one sample, sequenced in a study of cytotoxic CD8 clonotypes in ibrutinib-treated CLL. Profiling relied on immunoSEQ multiplex PCR, and the TCRdb table lists in-frame clones only, not all of them. The data contain more than 110,000 clones, around 82% of them singletons. The specimen comprised PBMCs, sampled after 36 months of ibrutinib treatment. These receptors all stem from a human donor with chronic lymphocytic leukemia. CDR3s include the opening cysteine and the closing phenylalanine or tryptophan. The order of the fields is clone size, V gene, D gene, J gene, CDR3 DNA, CDR3 protein. D genes are given only for firm matches. Clone size is not always given. Where it is, it says once, few, many or a class for expanded clones.

clone_size: .
v_call: TRBV30
d_call: .
j_call: TRBJ1-2
cdr3_nt: TGTGCCTGGAGTGTACTCCGGCGTACTCATTTTAACCCTTCTAACTATGGCTACACCTTC
cdr3_aa: CAWSVLRRTHFNPSNYGYTF

clone_size: .
v_call: TRBV4-1
d_call: TRBD1
j_call: TRBJ1-1
cdr3_nt: TGCGCCAGCAGACAGGGGGCGTCGTCCACTGAAGCTTTCTTT
cdr3_aa: CASRQGASSTEAFF

clone_size: .
v_call: TRBV4-1
d_call: .
j_call: TRBJ2-6
cdr3_nt: TGCGCCAGCAGCCAGAACTTCAGGGGCTCTGGGGCCAACGTCCTGACTTTC
cdr3_aa: CASSQNFRGSGANVLTF

clone_size: .
v_call: TRBV19
d_call: TRBD1
j_call: TRBJ1-1
cdr3_nt: TGTGCCAGTAATAGACAGGGACTTGGCACTGAAGCTTTCTTT
cdr3_aa: CASNRQGLGTEAFF

clone_size: once
v_call: TRBV16
d_call: TRBD1
j_call: TRBJ2-7
cdr3_nt: TGTGCCAGCAGCCAAGCGCGGACAGGTTCGAACGAGCAGTACTTC
cdr3_aa: CASSQARTGSNEQYF

clone_size: .
v_call: TRBV18
d_call: .
j_call: TRBJ1-2
cdr3_nt: TGTGCCAGCTCATCCCGACAGGCACATGGGAACTATGGCTACACCTTC
cdr3_aa: CASSSRQAHGNYGYTF

clone_size: .
v_call: TRBV5-4
d_call: TRBD1
j_call: TRBJ2-5
cdr3_nt: TGTGCCAGCAGCGAACAGGGGGTAGAGGAGACCCAGTACTTC
cdr3_aa: CASSEQGVEETQYF

clone_size: .
v_call: TRBV25-1
d_call: .
j_call: TRBJ1-3
cdr3_nt: TGTGCCAGCAATACCGGGGGCTCTGGAAACACCATATATTTT
cdr3_aa: CASNTGGSGNTIYF

clone_size: .
v_call: TRBV27
d_call: .
j_call: TRBJ2-7
cdr3_nt: TGTGCCAGCAGTTTTGACTGGAATGTCAAGCAGTACTTC
cdr3_aa: CASSFDWNVKQYF

clone_size: .
v_call: TRBV30
d_call: .
j_call: TRBJ2-4
cdr3_nt: TGTGCCTGGAGTGTGGACGTAAACATTCAGTACTTC
cdr3_aa: CAWSVDVNIQYF

clone_size: .
v_call: TRBV11-2
d_call: .
j_call: TRBJ2-5
cdr3_nt: TGTGCCAGCAGCTTCCAGGGGGGGTACCAAGAGACCCAGTACTTC
cdr3_aa: CASSFQGGYQETQYF

clone_size: .
v_call: TRBV11-2
d_call: TRBD1
j_call: TRBJ1-6
cdr3_nt: TGTGCCAGCAGCCCCGGGGAAGGACAGGGTAATTCACCCCTCCACTTT
cdr3_aa: CASSPGEGQGNSPLHF

clone_size: .
v_call: TRBV2
d_call: .
j_call: TRBJ2-5
cdr3_nt: TGTGCCAGCAGTCCACCAGGGGCCGGAGAGACCCAGTACTTC
cdr3_aa: CASSPPGAGETQYF

clone_size: .
v_call: TRBV7-9
d_call: .
j_call: TRBJ1-3
cdr3_nt: TGTGCCAGCAGCTTAGGGGGCTCTGGAAACACCATATATTTT
cdr3_aa: CASSLGGSGNTIYF

clone_size: .
v_call: TRBV7-9
d_call: TRBD1
j_call: TRBJ1-4
cdr3_nt: TGTGCCAGCAGCTGGACCGGGACAGGGAACCGTGAAAAACTGTTTTTT
cdr3_aa: CASSWTGTGNREKLFF

clone_size: .
v_call: TRBV2
d_call: .
j_call: TRBJ1-5
cdr3_nt: TGTGCCAGCACCTCCCCAAGAGGGAGACAGCCCCAGCATTTT
cdr3_aa: CASTSPRGRQPQHF

clone_size: .
v_call: TRBV6-1
d_call: .
j_call: TRBJ2-1
cdr3_nt: TGTGCCAGCAGTGAGGAGGGGGGCAATGAGCAGTTCTTC
cdr3_aa: CASSEEGGNEQFF

clone_size: .
v_call: TRBV2
d_call: .
j_call: TRBJ1-2
cdr3_nt: TGTGCGGGTTTGAGTAACTATGGCTACACCTTC
cdr3_aa: CAGLSNYGYTF

clone_size: .
v_call: TRBV30
d_call: .
j_call: TRBJ1-5
cdr3_nt: TGTGCCTGGAGTGTAAGGGGGGTAGGGCAGGGAGTCGGTCAGCCCCAGCATTTT
cdr3_aa: CAWSVRGVGQGVGQPQHF

clone_size: .
v_call: TRBV6-5
d_call: .
j_call: TRBJ1-5
cdr3_nt: TGTGCCAGCAGCCCTGGACAGTATCAGCCCCAGCATTTT
cdr3_aa: CASSPGQYQPQHF

clone_size: once
v_call: TRBV5-1
d_call: .
j_call: TRBJ2-5
cdr3_nt: TGCGCCAGCAATTCAGAAGAGACCCAGTACTTC
cdr3_aa: CASNSEETQYF

clone_size: once
v_call: TRBV4-1
d_call: .
j_call: TRBJ2-7
cdr3_nt: TGCGCCAGCAGCCAAGTGTCATCGTCAATAGTCTACGAGCAGTACTTC
cdr3_aa: CASSQVSSSIVYEQYF

clone_size: .
v_call: TRBV30
d_call: TRBD2
j_call: TRBJ2-1
cdr3_nt: TGTGCCTGGAGGGGACTAGCGGGAGCGGGCAATGAGCAGTTCTTC
cdr3_aa: CAWRGLAGAGNEQFF

clone_size: .
v_call: TRBV19
d_call: TRBD1
j_call: TRBJ1-5
cdr3_nt: TGTGCCAGTAGCCTGTTCGGACAGGATAGCAATCAGCCCCAGCATTTT
cdr3_aa: CASSLFGQDSNQPQHF

clone_size: .
v_call: TRBV19
d_call: TRBD1
j_call: TRBJ1-2
cdr3_nt: TGTGCCAGTAGAGGAGGGACAGACCTATATGGCTACACCTTC
cdr3_aa: CASRGGTDLYGYTF

clone_size: .
v_call: TRBV5-1
d_call: .
j_call: TRBJ2-6
cdr3_nt: TGCGCCAGCAGCTTCACCTCTGGGGCCAACGTCCTGACTTTC
cdr3_aa: CASSFTSGANVLTF